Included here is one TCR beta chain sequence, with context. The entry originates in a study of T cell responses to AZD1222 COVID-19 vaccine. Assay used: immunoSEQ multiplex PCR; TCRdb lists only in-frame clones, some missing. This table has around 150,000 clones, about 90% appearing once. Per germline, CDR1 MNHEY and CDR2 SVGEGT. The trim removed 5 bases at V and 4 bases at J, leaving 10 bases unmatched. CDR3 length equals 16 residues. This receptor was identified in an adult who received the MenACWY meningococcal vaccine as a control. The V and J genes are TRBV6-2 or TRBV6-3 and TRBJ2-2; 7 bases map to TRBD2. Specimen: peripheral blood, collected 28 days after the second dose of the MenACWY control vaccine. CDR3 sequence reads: CASSPLRLAPTGELFF. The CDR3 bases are TGTGCCAGCAGTCCCCTCAGACTAGCTCCCACCGGGGAGCTGTTTTTT.